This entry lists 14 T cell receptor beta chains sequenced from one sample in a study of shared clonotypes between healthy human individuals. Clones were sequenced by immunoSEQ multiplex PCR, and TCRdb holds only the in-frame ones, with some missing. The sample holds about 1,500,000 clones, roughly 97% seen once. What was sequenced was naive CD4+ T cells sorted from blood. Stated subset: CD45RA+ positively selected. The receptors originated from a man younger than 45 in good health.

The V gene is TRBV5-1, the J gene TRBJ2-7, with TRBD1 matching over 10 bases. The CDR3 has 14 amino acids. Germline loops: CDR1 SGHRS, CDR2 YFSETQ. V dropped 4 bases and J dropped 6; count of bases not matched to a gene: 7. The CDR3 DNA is TGCGCCAGCAGCCAGGGACAGGGGCCCTCCGAGCAGTACTTC. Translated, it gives CASSQGQGPSEQYF.

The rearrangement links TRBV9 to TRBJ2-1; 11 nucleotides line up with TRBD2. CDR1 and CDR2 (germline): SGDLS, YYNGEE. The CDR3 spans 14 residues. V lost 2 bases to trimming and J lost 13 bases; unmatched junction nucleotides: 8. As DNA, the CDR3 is TGTGCCAGCAGCGTCCGTACACTAGCGGGAGCCCAGTTCTTC. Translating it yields CASSVRTLAGAQFF.

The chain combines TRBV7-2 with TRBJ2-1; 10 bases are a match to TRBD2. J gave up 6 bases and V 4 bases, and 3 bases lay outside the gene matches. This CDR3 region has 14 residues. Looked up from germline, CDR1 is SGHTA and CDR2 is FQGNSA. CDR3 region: CASSSWTSGNEQFF. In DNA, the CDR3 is TGTGCCAGCAGCTCCTGGACTAGCGGCAATGAGCAGTTCTTC.

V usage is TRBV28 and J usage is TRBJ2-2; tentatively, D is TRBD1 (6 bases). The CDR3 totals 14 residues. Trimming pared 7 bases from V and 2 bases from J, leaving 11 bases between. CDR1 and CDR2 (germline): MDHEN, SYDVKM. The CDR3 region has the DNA TGTGCCAGCACCACCGGGACAAACACCGGGGAGCTGTTTTTT. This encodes CASTTGTNTGELFF.

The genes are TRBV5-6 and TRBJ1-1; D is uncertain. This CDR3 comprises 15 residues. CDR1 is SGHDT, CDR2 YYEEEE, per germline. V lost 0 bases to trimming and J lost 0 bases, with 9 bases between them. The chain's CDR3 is CASSLAPQMNTEAFF. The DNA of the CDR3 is TGTGCCAGCAGCTTGGCCCCACAGATGAACACTGAAGCTTTCTTT.

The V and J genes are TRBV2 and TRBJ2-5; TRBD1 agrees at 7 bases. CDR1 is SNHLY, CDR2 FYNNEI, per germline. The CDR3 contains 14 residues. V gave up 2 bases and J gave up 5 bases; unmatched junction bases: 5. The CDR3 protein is CASSERTGGETQYF. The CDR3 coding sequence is TGTGCCAGCAGTGAACGGACAGGCGGGGAGACCCAGTACTTC.

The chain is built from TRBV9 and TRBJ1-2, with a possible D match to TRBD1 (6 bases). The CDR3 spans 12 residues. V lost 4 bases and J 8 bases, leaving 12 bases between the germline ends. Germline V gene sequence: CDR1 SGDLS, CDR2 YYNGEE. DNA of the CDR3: TGTGCCAGCAGCCACGGACAGACAGGCTACACCTTC. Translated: CASSHGQTGYTF.

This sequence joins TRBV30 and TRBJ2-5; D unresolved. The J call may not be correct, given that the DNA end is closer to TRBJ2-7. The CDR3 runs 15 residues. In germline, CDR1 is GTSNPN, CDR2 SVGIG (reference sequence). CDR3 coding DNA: TGTGCCTGGAGTGAGCTTGGCCTACCCAACTACGAGCAGTACTTC. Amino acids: CAWSELGLPNYEQYF.

CDR3 loop: CASSSVRINEKLFF. In DNA form, the CDR3 reads TGTGCCAGCAGTTCGGTACGGATTAATGAAAAACTGTTTTTT. The J gene is TRBJ1-4, the V gene TRBV28; D not resolved. This CDR3 region has 14 residues. Germline V lookup: CDR1 MDHEN, CDR2 SYDVKM. Between the trimmed V and J ends, which lost 4 bases and 4 bases, there was a span of 10 bases.

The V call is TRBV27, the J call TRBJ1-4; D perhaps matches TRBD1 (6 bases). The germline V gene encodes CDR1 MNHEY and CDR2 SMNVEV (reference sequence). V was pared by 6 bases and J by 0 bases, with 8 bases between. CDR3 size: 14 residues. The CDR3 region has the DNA TGTGCCAGCAGGACAGGTGCAACTAATGAAAAACTGTTTTTT. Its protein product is CASRTGATNEKLFF.

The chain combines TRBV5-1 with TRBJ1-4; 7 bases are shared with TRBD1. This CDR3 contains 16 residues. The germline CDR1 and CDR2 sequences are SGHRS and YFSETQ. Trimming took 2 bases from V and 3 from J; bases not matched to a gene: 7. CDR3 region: CASSFTGAGANEKLFF. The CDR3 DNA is TGCGCCAGCAGCTTCACAGGGGCGGGTGCTAATGAAAAACTGTTTTTT.

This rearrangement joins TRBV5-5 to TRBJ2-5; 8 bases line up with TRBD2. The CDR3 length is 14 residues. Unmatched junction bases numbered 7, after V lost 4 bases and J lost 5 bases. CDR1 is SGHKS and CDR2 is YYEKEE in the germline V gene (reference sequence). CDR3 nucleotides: TGTGCCAGCAGCCGGGGACTAGTGGGTGAGACCCAGTACTTC. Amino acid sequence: CASSRGLVGETQYF.

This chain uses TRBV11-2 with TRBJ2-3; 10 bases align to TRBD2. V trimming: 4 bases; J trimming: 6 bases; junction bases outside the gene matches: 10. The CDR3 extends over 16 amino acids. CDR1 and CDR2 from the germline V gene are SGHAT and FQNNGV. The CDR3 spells CASSSPRAGGPDTQYF. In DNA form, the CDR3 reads TGTGCCAGCAGCTCCCCTCGAGCGGGAGGGCCTGATACGCAGTATTTT. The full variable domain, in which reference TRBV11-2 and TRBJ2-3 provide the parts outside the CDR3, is EAGVAQSPRYKIIEKRQSVAFWCNPISGHATLYWYQQILGQGPKLLIQFQNNGVVDDSQLPKDRFSAERLKGVDSTLKIQPAKLEDSAVYLCASSSPRAGGPDTQYFGPGTRLTVL.

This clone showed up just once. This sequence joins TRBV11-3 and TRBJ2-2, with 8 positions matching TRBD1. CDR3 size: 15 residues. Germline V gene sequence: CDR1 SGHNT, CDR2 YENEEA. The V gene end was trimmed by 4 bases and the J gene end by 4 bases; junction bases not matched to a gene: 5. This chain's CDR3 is CASSSKDRATGELFF. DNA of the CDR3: TGTGCCAGCAGCTCTAAGGACAGGGCCACCGGGGAGCTGTTTTTT.